This passage covers 13 T cell receptor beta chains from one sample sequenced in a study of T cell responses to AZD1222 COVID-19 vaccine. Assay: immunoSEQ multiplex PCR; the TCRdb copy retains only in-frame clones and omits some. The sample gives 150,000 to 160,000 clones, 85% to 90% of which show up once; more than 5.5% is in the top ten. The input for sequencing was peripheral blood, taken on day 0 of MenACWY control vaccination. The receptors were gathered from an adult in good health.

This clone was counted ten times or more. This chain joins TRBV7-2 and TRBJ2-2; D unclear. With 0 bases removed from V and 4 bases from J, the gap between germline ends came to 6 bases. From germline, CDR1 is SGHTA and CDR2 FQGNSA. There are 14 residues in the CDR3. CDR3 nucleotides: TGTGCCAGCAGCTTAGCCCAAGCCACCGGGGAGCTGTTTTTT. It codes for CASSLAQATGELFF.

The V and J genes are TRBV11-3 and TRBJ2-1; TRBD2 agrees at 10 bases. J lost 8 bases, V lost 4 bases, and 11 bases had no gene match. The CDR3 has 16 amino acids. CDR1 and CDR2 from the germline V gene are SGHNT and YENEEA. The CDR3 DNA follows: TGTGCCAGCAGCTGGAGCCTAGCGGGAGTAGGCGATGAGCAGTTCTTC. It specifies CASSWSLAGVGDEQFF.

This chain connects TRBV19 to TRBJ2-1; 8 positions agree with TRBD2. Unmatched junction bases numbered 13, after V lost 7 bases and J lost 8 bases. This CDR3 is built from 15 residues. Germline CDR1 is LNHDA and CDR2 is SQIVND (reference sequence). The CDR3 reads CASTNGGLGTDEQFF. CDR3 coding DNA: TGTGCCAGTACCAATGGGGGACTAGGGACGGATGAGCAGTTCTTC.

This clone was seen only a few times. The chain joins TRBV3-1 (or the pseudogene TRBV3-2) to TRBJ2-3; the match to TRBD2 covers 7 bases. This CDR3 comprises 17 residues. V dropped 4 bases and J dropped 2; count of bases not matched to a gene: 12. Germline V CDR1 and CDR2: LGHDT, YNNKEL (reference sequence). The CDR3 loop reads CASSLAPPGTNTDTQYF. CDR3 DNA: TGTGCCAGCAGCCTTGCCCCTCCCGGGACTAACACAGATACGCAGTATTTT.

The rearrangement links TRBV3-1 (or the pseudogene TRBV3-2) to TRBJ1-2, with 9 bases matching TRBD1. Germline CDR1 LGHDT, CDR2 YNNKEL (reference sequence). V was pared by 4 bases and J by 8 bases, with 5 bases of the junction left unmatched. This CDR3 contains 13 residues. CDR3 sequence (DNA): TGTGCCAGCAGCCGACAGGGGGTATTAGGCTACACCTTC. Its translation: CASSRQGVLGYTF.

This chain uses TRBV18 with TRBJ1-5; D gene unclear. The CDR3 consists of 14 residues. Germline V CDR1 and CDR2: KGHSH, LQKENI. V lost 2 bases and J lost 0, with 5 bases in between. This CDR3 is CASSPGSSNQPQHF. CDR3 nucleotide sequence: TGTGCCAGCTCACCAGGGAGTAGCAATCAGCCCCAGCATTTT.

This clone was counted at least ten times. The genes are TRBV13 and TRBJ2-7, with D tentatively TRBD1 (6 bases). This CDR3 spans 14 amino acids. With 6 bases removed from V and 2 bases from J, the gap between germline ends came to 14 bases. Germline CDR1 PRHDT, CDR2 FYEKMQ (reference sequence). The DNA of the CDR3 is TGTGCCAGCAGATCACAGGGACCCACCTACGAGCAGTACGTC. Translation: CASRSQGPTYEQYV.

This clone has just one count. The rearrangement joins TRBV10-1 to TRBJ2-2; 10 bases are shared with TRBD2. Looked up from germline, CDR1 is WNHNN and CDR2 is SYGVQD (reference sequence). CDR3 size: 19 residues. Trimming removed 4 bases from V and 15 bases from J; junction bases left unmatched: 26. The CDR3 region is CASSGRNGQREGPQFIMFF. CDR3 sequence (DNA): TGCGCCAGCAGTGGAAGAAATGGGCAGCGGGAGGGCCCCCAATTCATAATGTTTTTT.

This sequence joins TRBV6-1 and TRBJ1-4; no reliable D call. Germline V gene data show CDR1 as MNHNS and CDR2 as SASEGT. The CDR3 length is 15 residues. Deletions cut 0 bases from V and 7 bases from J, with 12 bases between. The CDR3, as DNA: TGTGCCAGCAGTGAAGCGACGCATGAAAGTGAAAAACTGTTTTTT. Residues: CASSEATHESEKLFF.

The rearrangement joins TRBV25-1 to TRBJ2-1; D might be TRBD1 or TRBD2, each matching 7 bases. Trimming stripped 8 bases from V and 6 bases from J, with 17 bases between. Germline CDR1 MGHDK, CDR2 SYGVNS. The CDR3 runs 14 residues. DNA of the CDR3: TGTGCCAGCGCCGGGACAGCGGGATTCAATGAGCAGTTCTTC. It codes for CASAGTAGFNEQFF.

This clone was found a few times. This sequence joins TRBV4-3 and TRBJ2-7; D is unclear. Germline V gives CDR1 LGHNA, CDR2 YSLEER. The CDR3 covers 15 residues. V was pared by 2 bases and J by 3 bases, with 14 bases between. Here the CDR3 DNA reads TGCGCCAGCAGCCAAAATATGGGATGGGACTACGAGCAGTACTTC. Protein sequence: CASSQNMGWDYEQYF.

The chain is built from TRBV7-6 and TRBJ2-5; D is unclear. The V gene lost 1 base and the J gene lost 2 bases, with 8 bases spanning the gap. The length of the CDR3 is 14 residues. CDR1 and CDR2 (germline): SGHVS, FNYEAQ. The CDR3 bases are TGTGCCAGCAGCTTAGGTATGGGGCAAGAGACCCAGTACTTC. This codes for CASSLGMGQETQYF.

The chain uses TRBV28 and TRBJ1-2; tentative D call: TRBD1 (6 bases). The CDR3 totals 17 residues. CDR1 and CDR2 from the germline V gene are MDHEN and SYDVKM. V lost 2 bases and J 2 bases, leaving 18 bases between the germline ends. CDR3 amino acids: CASSLITGLGTNYGYTF. The CDR3 DNA sequence: TGTGCCAGCAGTTTAATCACAGGGCTTGGAACGAACTATGGCTACACCTTC.